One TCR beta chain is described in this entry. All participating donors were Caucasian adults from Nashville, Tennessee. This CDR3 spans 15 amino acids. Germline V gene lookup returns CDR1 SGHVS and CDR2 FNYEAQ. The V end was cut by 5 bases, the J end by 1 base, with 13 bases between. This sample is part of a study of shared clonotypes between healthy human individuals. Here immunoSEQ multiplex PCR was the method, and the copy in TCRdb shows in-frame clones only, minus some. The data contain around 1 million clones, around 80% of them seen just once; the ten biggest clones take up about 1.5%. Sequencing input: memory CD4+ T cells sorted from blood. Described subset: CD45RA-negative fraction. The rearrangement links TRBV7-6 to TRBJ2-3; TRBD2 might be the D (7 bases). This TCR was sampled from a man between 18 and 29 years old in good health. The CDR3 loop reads CASSRKGGGTDTQYF. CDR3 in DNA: TGTGCCAGCAGCAGAAAGGGGGGGGGCACAGATACGCAGTATTTT.